Listed below are T cell receptor beta chains from one sample, sequenced in a study of shared clonotypes between healthy human individuals. Using immunoSEQ multiplex PCR, the repertoire was profiled, and TCRdb retains in-frame clones only, with some absent. The table has 2 million to 2.5 million clones, 92% seen once. The specimen sequenced was naive CD4+ T cells from PBMCs. These receptors originate from a man between 18 and 35 years old in good health. Some clones in this sample may be carry-over from other donors' samples. Both conserved end residues are part of each CDR3. A D gene is named only where the DNA matches it firmly. Clone size is not always given. Where it is, it says once, few, many or a class for expanded clones.

v_gene	abundance	d_gene	j_gene	CDR3nt	CDR3aa
TRBV2	NA	NA	TRBJ2-5	TGTGCCAGCAGTGTCTCGCCAGAGACCCAGTACTTC	CASSVSPETQYF
TRBV27	few	NA	TRBJ1-3	TGTGCCAGCAGTTTATCAGGATCTGGAAACACCATATATTTT	CASSLSGSGNTIYF
TRBV5-1	NA	NA	TRBJ1-5	TGCGCCAGCAGCTTGAATTGGGGAAGCAATCAGCCCCAGCATTTT	CASSLNWGSNQPQHF
TRBV7-9	NA	TRBD1	TRBJ2-3	TGTGCCAGCAGCTTAGGAACAGGGGTGGGGACCCCTAGCACAGATACGCAGTATTTT	CASSLGTGVGTPSTDTQYF
TRBV5-1	NA	TRBD2	TRBJ2-1	TGCGCCAGCAGCTTGGCGGGCACGGCGGGAGTGGCTGAGCAGTTCTTC	CASSLAGTAGVAEQFF
TRBV6-5	NA	NA	TRBJ1-4	TGTGCCAGCAGTACATCGGCAACTAATGAAAAACTGTTTTTT	CASSTSATNEKLFF
TRBV5-1	once	NA	TRBJ2-3	TGCGCCAGCAGCAGGAGCCCACAAGGGGATACGCAGTATTTT	CASSRSPQGDTQYF
TRBV28	NA	NA	TRBJ1-4	TGTGCCAGCATACGGGGGGCAAATGAAAAACTGTTTTTT	CASIRGANEKLFF
TRBV19	NA	NA	TRBJ2-7	TGTGCCAGTAGTATAGCCCGGGGAGCCTACGAGCAGTACTTC	CASSIARGAYEQYF
TRBV5-1	NA	TRBD1	TRBJ1-2	TGCGCCAGCAGCGCGGGACAGGGCGGCTATGGCTACACCTTC	CASSAGQGGYGYTF
TRBV7-6	NA	NA	TRBJ1-3	TGTGCCAGCAGCGGTCAGGTTCGACAGGCATCGACCTTCTCTGGAAACACCATATATTTT	CASSGQVRQASTFSGNTIYF
TRBV9	NA	NA	TRBJ2-3	TGTGCCAGCAGCGCATTCGGGGCTTCCGGCCCTAGCACAGATACGCAGTATTTT	CASSAFGASGPSTDTQYF
TRBV5-1	NA	TRBD1	TRBJ1-5	TGCGCCAGCAGCTTTTCTGAAACCGACAGGGGGTGTAGCAATCAGCCCCAGCATTTT	CASSFSETDRGCSNQPQHF
TRBV30	NA	TRBD2	TRBJ2-7	TGTGCCTGGCCCCGACTAGCGCTTACCTACGAGCAGTACTTC	CAWPRLALTYEQYF
TRBV5-1	NA	TRBD1	TRBJ2-5	TGCGCCAGCAGCGTTCGGACAGGGGAAGAGACCCAGTACTTC	CASSVRTGEETQYF
TRBV29-1	few	TRBD1	TRBJ1-1	TGCAGCGTTGTATTAGGGGGCGAACTGAACACTGAAGCTTTCTTT	CSVVLGGELNTEAFF
TRBV2	NA	NA	TRBJ2-1	TGTGCCAGCAGTGTGCAGGGGGGTAGGATCAATGAGCAGTTCTTC	CASSVQGGRINEQFF
TRBV7-6	NA	NA	TRBJ2-7	TGTGCCAGCAGCTTAGGGGACGAGCAGTACTTC	CASSLGDEQYF
TRBV4-2	few	TRBD1	TRBJ1-1	TGTGCCAGCAGCCAAGATGGACAGGCAGACACTGAAGCTTTCTTT	CASSQDGQADTEAFF
TRBV4-1	NA	NA	TRBJ1-6	TGCGCCAGCAGCCAAGATTCCCAGGGTAGGAATTCACCCCTCCACTTT	CASSQDSQGRNSPLHF
TRBV5-4	NA	NA	TRBJ1-4	TGTGCCAGCAGCTCGTTGGGCGCAACTAATGAAAAACTGTTTTTT	CASSSLGATNEKLFF
TRBV7-3	NA	TRBD1	TRBJ1-1	TGTGCCAGCAGCGAGTCTAGGTCCGGGACAGGGTATTACACTGAAGCTTTCTTT	CASSESRSGTGYYTEAFF
TRBV28	NA	NA	TRBJ2-2	TGTGCCAGCACTCGCGGTGGGTACGCCGGGGAGCTGTTTTTT	CASTRGGYAGELFF
TRBV6-6	once	NA	TRBJ2-5	TGTGCCAGCAGTTACTCAGGTCCCCAAGAGACCCAGTACTTC	CASSYSGPQETQYF
TRBV27	once	TRBD2	TRBJ2-2	TGTGCCAGCAGAATTGACGGGGGACTAGCGTACACCGGGGAGCTGTTTTTT	CASRIDGGLAYTGELFF
TRBV4-3	NA	TRBD1	TRBJ1-5	TGCGCCAGCAGCCAAGACCCTCCAGGGGGGGGGCGCAATCAGCCCCAGCATTTT	CASSQDPPGGGRNQPQHF
TRBV19	NA	NA	TRBJ2-7	TGTGCCAGTAGTAAGGCAGGGGCGAGCTCCTACGAGCAGTACTTC	CASSKAGASSYEQYF
TRBV6-1	NA	NA	TRBJ1-5	TGTGCCAGCAGTGAAGGGGGCCGGCAGCCCCAGCATTTT	CASSEGGRQPQHF
TRBV7-9	NA	TRBD1	TRBJ1-4	TGTGCCAGCAGCCCGGGACAGCTTAATGAAAAACTGTTTTTT	CASSPGQLNEKLFF
TRBV5-1	NA	TRBD1	TRBJ2-3	TGCGCCAGCAGCCTCACGGACAGGGGGTTGGTGGATACGCAGTATTTT	CASSLTDRGLVDTQYF
TRBV28	NA	TRBD1	TRBJ1-5	TGTGCCAGCAGTGCCTGGGGACAGATCTATAGCAATCAGCCCCAGCATTTT	CASSAWGQIYSNQPQHF
TRBV28	NA	NA	TRBJ2-3	TGTGCCAGCAGTTCAACAGGGTTGGGGACAGATACGCAGTATTTT	CASSSTGLGTDTQYF
TRBV7-2	NA	TRBD1	TRBJ1-2	TGTGCCAGCAGCTCGGAATCCAGACAGGGGACTGGCTATGGCTACACCTTC	CASSSESRQGTGYGYTF
TRBV7-9	NA	NA	TRBJ2-7	TGTGCCAGCACCGGGTCCCGAGAGAGGGGCTACGAGCAGTACTTC	CASTGSRERGYEQYF
TRBV15	NA	NA	TRBJ1-3	TGTGCCACCAGCATGGATTTTGCCAGCGTTAGGGGTCGAAACACCATATATTTT	CATSMDFASVRGRNTIYF
TRBV7-3	NA	NA	TRBJ2-1	TGTGCCAGCAGCCACCCTACCGGGGGCAATGAGCAGTTCTTC	CASSHPTGGNEQFF
TRBV28	NA	NA	TRBJ1-2	TGTGCCAGCAGTCCCGGACGGGTCCATGGCTACACCTTC	CASSPGRVHGYTF
TRBV7-7	once	TRBD2	TRBJ2-1	TGTGCCAGCAGCCCCCGATCAGCGGGAGTATCGGTCCATGAGCAGTTCTTC	CASSPRSAGVSVHEQFF
TRBV6-5	NA	TRBD1	TRBJ2-7	TGTGCCAGCAGACCCGGGACAGGGGGCTACGAGCAGTACTTC	CASRPGTGGYEQYF
TRBV29-1	NA	NA	TRBJ1-3	TGCAGCGTGGGAATCTCTGGAAACACCATATATTTT	CSVGISGNTIYF
TRBV5-1	once	TRBD2	TRBJ2-3	TGCGCCAGCAGCCCTGGACCCGGGGGGGATACGCAGTATTTT	CASSPGPGGDTQYF
TRBV14	NA	NA	TRBJ2-7	TGTGCCAGCAGCCAACTCGGAAGGTCCGAGCAGTACTTC	CASSQLGRSEQYF
TRBV2	NA	NA	TRBJ2-5	TGTGCCAGCCACGCGGACCTCCAAGAGACCCAGTACTTC	CASHADLQETQYF
TRBV28	NA	NA	TRBJ2-5	TGTGCCAGCAGTTTAAGGGGTGGGATACAAGAGACCCAGTACTTC	CASSLRGGIQETQYF
TRBV2	once	NA	TRBJ2-2	TGTGCCAGCAGTGAAAGGACTCGCTACGACGGGGAGCTGTTTTTT	CASSERTRYDGELFF
TRBV11-2	NA	TRBD1	TRBJ2-7	TGTGCCAGCAGCTCCCCGACAGGGAATTCCTACGAGCAGTACTTC	CASSSPTGNSYEQYF
TRBV6-1	NA	NA	TRBJ1-5	TGTGCCAGCAGTGACAGGGGACTTAGCAATCAGCCCCAGCATTTT	CASSDRGLSNQPQHF
TRBV28	NA	NA	TRBJ2-7	TGTGCCAGCAGCGAACAGGGCTACGAGCAGTACTTC	CASSEQGYEQYF
TRBV7-2	NA	NA	TRBJ2-3	TGTGCCAGCAGCTCCCGGACTAATCAGTATTTT	CASSSRTNQYF
TRBV13	NA	TRBD2	TRBJ2-7	TGTGCCAGCAGCCCGGGACTAGCACGCTACGAGCAGTACTTC	CASSPGLARYEQYF
TRBV28	NA	NA	TRBJ2-7	TGTGCCAGCAGACCACCGAGAGGTCCCTACGAGCAGTACTTC	CASRPPRGPYEQYF
TRBV5-5	NA	TRBD1	TRBJ1-4	TGTGCCAGCAGCACGGAAATGGGACAGGGGCAAGAAAAACTGTTTTTT	CASSTEMGQGQEKLFF
TRBV2	NA	NA	TRBJ2-5	TGTGCCAGCAGTCTACTGCGGGCCCAAGAGACCCAGTACTTC	CASSLLRAQETQYF
TRBV27	NA	NA	TRBJ2-2	TGTGCCAGCAGTTTATCGGGCCGGGTTTTGTTTTTT	CASSLSGRVLFF
TRBV28	NA	TRBD1	TRBJ2-1	TGTGCCAGCAGACACCTCTCGGGACAGGGGAGCTACAATGAGCAGTTCTTC	CASRHLSGQGSYNEQFF
TRBV5-1	NA	NA	TRBJ2-5	TGCGCCAGCAGCTATCAGGCCGTGGTGGGCCAAGAGACCCAGTACTTC	CASSYQAVVGQETQYF
TRBV29-1	NA	TRBD1	TRBJ2-6	TGCAGCGTTCAACAGGGGGTCTGGGCCAACGTCCTGACTTTC	CSVQQGVWANVLTF
TRBV5-6	NA	NA	TRBJ2-7	TGTGCCAGCAGCTTGACGGCCACCTACGAGCAGTACTTC	CASSLTATYEQYF
TRBV5-4	NA	NA	TRBJ1-1	TGTGCCAGCAGCTTGGAGGGGAGGGACACTGAAGCTTTCTTT	CASSLEGRDTEAFF
TRBV28	once	TRBD1	TRBJ1-5	TGTGCCAGCAGTTTGTGGGGACAGGGCGGCAATCAGCCCCAGCATTTT	CASSLWGQGGNQPQHF